The 2 T cell receptor beta chains listed next were all sequenced from one sample in a study of blood T cell repertoires in COVID-19. Libraries were prepared by immunoSEQ multiplex PCR; TCRdb keeps only in-frame clonotypes and omits some of them. The sample contains approximately 69,000 clones, about four fifths of which appear only once. The sequenced material came from peripheral blood. The origin of the receptors is a human donor in a cohort sampled during active COVID-19.

The chain links TRBV4-1 to TRBJ2-3, with D unclear. The CDR3 extends over 16 amino acids. Per the germline V gene, CDR1 is MGHRA and CDR2 is YSYEKL. V lost 0 bases and J 2 bases, leaving 12 bases between the germline ends. The CDR3 reads CASSQDAGPLTDTQYF. The CDR3 DNA is TGCGCCAGCAGCCAAGATGCAGGCCCCCTCACAGATACGCAGTATTTT.

The chain recombines TRBV5-1 with TRBJ1-2; TRBD1 matches at 8 bases. The length of the CDR3 is 14 residues. CDR1 SGHRS and CDR2 YFSETQ come from the germline V gene. With 4 bases clipped from V and 6 bases from J, the junction kept 8 bases outside the gene matches. The CDR3 region is CASSQDDRGDGYTF. CDR3 nucleotides: TGCGCCAGCAGCCAAGATGACAGGGGCGATGGCTACACCTTC.